The 17 T cell receptor beta chains reported below all come from one sample, sequenced in a study of cytomegalovirus exposure and HLA in healthy donors. PCR was performed using 60 Vbeta and 13 Jbeta primers. The repertoire was sequenced with immunoSEQ multiplex PCR; TCRdb's copy has only in-frame clones and lacks some. The sample holds some 170,000 clones; roughly 85% are singletons and the top ten take around 1.3%. Sequenced input: PBMCs. These receptor sequences come from a woman in her 50s in good health and CMV-seronegative.

The V and J genes are TRBV19 and TRBJ1-6, with TRBD1 identical over 9 bases. This CDR3 comprises 15 residues. V gave up 6 bases and J gave up 8 bases; unmatched junction bases: 8. Per germline, CDR1 LNHDA and CDR2 SQIVND (reference sequence). The CDR3: CASSEEGTGYSPLHF. The CDR3 region has the DNA TGTGCCAGTAGCGAAGAGGGGACAGGGTATTCACCCCTCCACTTT.

As DNA, the CDR3 is TGTGCCAGCACGATTCTAGCGGGGGGTATGGAGACCCAGTACTTC. It translates to CASTILAGGMETQYF. This chain uses TRBV27 with TRBJ2-5; 11 bases agree with TRBD2. Looked up from germline, CDR1 is MNHEY and CDR2 is SMNVEV (reference sequence). Trimming cost V 7 bases and J 5 bases; bases outside gene matches: 9. CDR3 length: 15 amino acids.

The chain couples TRBV7-2 to TRBJ2-2; tentatively, D is TRBD2 (6 bases). Between the trimmed V and J ends, which lost 4 bases and 6 bases, there was a span of 15 bases. In germline, CDR1 is SGHTA, CDR2 FQGNSA. The CDR3 loop spans 15 amino acids. The CDR3 is CASSSTSGVAGELFF. The CDR3 bases are TGTGCCAGCAGCTCAACTTCGGGGGTGGCCGGGGAGCTGTTTTTT.

The genes are TRBV6-5 and TRBJ2-1; 11 nucleotides agree with TRBD1. V shed 10 bases, J shed 6 bases, and the junction held 8 bases outside the gene matches. The germline V gene encodes CDR1 MNHEY and CDR2 SVGAGI. The CDR3 contains 14 residues. The CDR3 loop is CATLDRGLGNEQFF. The DNA of the CDR3 is TGTGCCACCCTGGACAGGGGGCTTGGCAATGAGCAGTTCTTC.

The table lists this clone with a count of one. CDR3 loop: CASSFGRGNGYTF. The CDR3 DNA is TGTGCCAGCAGCTTCGGCAGGGGCAATGGCTACACCTTC. The chain has TRBV7-2 and TRBJ1-2, with D possibly TRBD1 on 6 matching bases. The CDR3 runs 13 residues. Deletions cut 3 bases from V and 6 bases from J, with 11 bases between. In germline, CDR1 is SGHTA, CDR2 FQGNSA.

V is TRBV6-5 and J is TRBJ1-2; perhaps TRBD1 as D (5 bases). Germline V CDR1 and CDR2: MNHEY, SVGAGI. The ends were cut back, 4 bases at V and 0 bases at J, with 12 bases in the middle. The CDR3 covers 15 residues. CDR3 in DNA: TGTGCCAGCAGTTCTTGGGGCTACACTAACTATGGCTACACCTTC. Translation gives CASSSWGYTNYGYTF.

This chain uses TRBV20-1 with TRBJ1-1; D uncertain. This CDR3 contains 11 residues. V lost 3 bases and J 7 bases, leaving 9 bases between the germline ends. Germline CDR1 reads DFQATT; CDR2 reads SNEGSKA (reference sequence). In nucleotides, the CDR3 is TGCAGTGCTAGCTGGCAGATTGAAGCTTTCTTT. This encodes CSASWQIEAFF.

This clone was picked up one time. This rearrangement joins TRBV19 to TRBJ1-5; TRBD1 is a possible D gene (6 bases). Trimming pared 0 bases from V and 6 bases from J, leaving 9 bases between. The CDR3 contains 14 residues. Germline CDR1 is LNHDA and CDR2 is SQIVND (reference sequence). The CDR3 bases are TGTGCCAGTAGTATAGAGGCAGGGGTTCAGCCCCAGCATTTT. It translates to CASSIEAGVQPQHF. Complete variable domain (other parts from reference TRBV19 and TRBJ1-5): DGGITQSPKYLFRKEGQNVTLSCEQNLNHDAMYWYRQDPGQGLRLIYYSQIVNDFQKGDIAEGYSVSREKKESFPLTVTSAQKNPTAFYLCASSIEAGVQPQHFGDGTRLSIL.

The chain uses TRBV7-2 and TRBJ1-2, with D possibly being TRBD1 (6 bases). The CDR3 length is 15 residues. V dropped 5 bases and J dropped 4 bases, with 17 bases sitting between them. Germline lookup yields CDR1 SGHTA and CDR2 FQGNSA. The CDR3: CASSRGNRDVYGYTF. As DNA, the CDR3 is TGTGCCAGCAGCAGGGGTAACAGGGATGTCTATGGCTACACCTTC.

The rearrangement links TRBV10-3 to TRBJ2-2; TRBD2 matches 7 bases. Unmatched junction bases numbered 0, after V lost 8 bases and J lost 0 bases. The CDR3 totals 13 residues. Germline V gene sequence: CDR1 ENHRY, CDR2 SYGVKD. CDR3 coding DNA: TGTGCCATCGCGGGGGCGAACACCGGGGAGCTGTTTTTT. Residues: CAIAGANTGELFF.

J is TRBJ2-3 and V is TRBV6-4, with 9 bases lining up with TRBD1. The CDR3 consists of 14 residues. J lost 4 bases, V lost 3 bases, and 2 bases had no gene match. The germline V gene has CDR1 MRHNA and CDR2 SNTAGT. In nucleotides, the CDR3 is TGTGCCAGCAGTGAGGACAGGGGCGCAGATACGCAGTATTTT. Amino acid sequence: CASSEDRGADTQYF.

The chain links TRBV5-1 to TRBJ2-1; TRBD1 might be the D (5 bases). This CDR3 has 13 amino acids. Germline lookup yields CDR1 SGHRS and CDR2 YFSETQ. Between the trimmed V and J ends, which lost 4 bases and 5 bases, there was a span of 10 bases. The chain's CDR3 is CASSRDSNNEQFF. The CDR3 DNA reads as TGCGCCAGCAGCCGAGACAGTAACAATGAGCAGTTCTTC.

This clone appeared many times. Other DNA sequences of this sample code for an identical CDR3. The chain links TRBV5-1 to TRBJ2-5; TRBD2 matches 9 bases. The CDR3 extends over 13 amino acids. CDR1 and CDR2 (germline): SGHRS, YFSETQ. Trimming at V came to 6 bases and at J to 3 bases, leaving 3 bases not matched to a gene. The CDR3 here is CASTLAGKETQYF. In DNA form, the CDR3 reads TGCGCCAGCACCCTAGCGGGAAAAGAGACCCAGTACTTC.

J is TRBJ2-2 and V is TRBV10-1; TRBD2 matches 7 bases. Germline-derived CDR1 and CDR2 are WNHNN and SYGVQD (reference sequence). Unmatched junction bases numbered 4, after V lost 0 bases and J lost 0 bases. CDR3 length: 17 amino acids. The CDR3 protein is CASSESWGRANTGELFF. In DNA form, the CDR3 reads TGCGCCAGCAGTGAGTCTTGGGGGAGGGCGAACACCGGGGAGCTGTTTTTT.

This clone has a handful of counts. The V and J genes are TRBV9 and TRBJ2-7; perhaps TRBD1 as D (6 bases). This CDR3 is 14 amino acids long. Trimming left V 1 base short and J 4 bases short, with 12 bases between. Germline V gene sequence: CDR1 SGDLS, CDR2 YYNGEE. The CDR3 bases are TGTGCCAGCAGCGTAACAGGGATTGGATACGAGCAGTACTTC. The encoded protein is CASSVTGIGYEQYF.

The rearrangement joins TRBV28 to TRBJ2-2, with 8 bases fitting TRBD2. There are 16 residues in the CDR3. V lost 5 bases, J lost 5 bases, and 10 bases stayed unmatched. Germline assignment: CDR1 MDHEN and CDR2 SYDVKM. In DNA, the CDR3 is TGTGCCAGCAGTCCCACCGCCGGGGGGGGGACCGGGGAGCTGTTTTTT. Translation gives CASSPTAGGGTGELFF.

Concerning this clone: Mismatch with germline at one junction end may stem from a read error. The sample has other DNA sequences that encode this CDR3 too. V gene TRBV30 combines with J gene TRBJ2-7; 8 bases are a match to TRBD1. Germline V lookup: CDR1 GTSNPN, CDR2 SVGIG (reference sequence). The CDR3 covers 13 residues. The CDR3 here is CAWSVQGAYEQYF. CDR3 in DNA: TGTGCCTGGAGTGTTCAGGGGGCCTACGAACAGTACTTC.